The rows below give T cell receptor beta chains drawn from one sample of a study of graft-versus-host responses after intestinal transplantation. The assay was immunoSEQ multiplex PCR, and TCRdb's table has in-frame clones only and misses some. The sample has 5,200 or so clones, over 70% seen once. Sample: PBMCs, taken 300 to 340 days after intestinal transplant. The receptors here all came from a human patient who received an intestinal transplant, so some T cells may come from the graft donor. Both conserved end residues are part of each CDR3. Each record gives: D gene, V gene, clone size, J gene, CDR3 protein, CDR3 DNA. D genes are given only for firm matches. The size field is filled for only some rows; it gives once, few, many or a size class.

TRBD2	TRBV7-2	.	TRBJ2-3	CASSLAGGISTDTQYF	TGTGCCAGCAGCTTAGCGGGGGGGATAAGCACAGATACGCAGTATTTT
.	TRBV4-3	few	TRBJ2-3	CASSQGGDTQYF	TGCGCCAGCAGCCAAGGGGGAGATACGCAGTATTTT
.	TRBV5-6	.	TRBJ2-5	CASSSAETQYF	TGTGCCAGCAGCTCAGCAGAGACCCAGTACTTC
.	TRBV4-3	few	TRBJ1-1	CASSQVGFTNTEAFF	TGCGCCAGCAGCCAAGTGGGGTTTACGAACACTGAAGCTTTCTTT
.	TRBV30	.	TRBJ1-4	CAWSVRWTNEKLFF	TGTGCCTGGAGTGTACGTTGGACAAATGAAAAACTGTTTTTT
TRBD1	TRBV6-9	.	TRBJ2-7	CASSYQGQGPLGQYF	TGTGCCAGCAGTTACCAGGGACAGGGACCCTTAGGGCAGTACTTC
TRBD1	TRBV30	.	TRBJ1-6	CAWSPRDRVTNSPLHF	TGTGCCTGGAGCCCTCGGGACAGGGTCACTAATTCACCCCTCCACTTT
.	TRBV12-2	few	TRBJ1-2	CASRYRGNYGYTF	TGTGCAAGTCGCTACAGGGGAAACTATGGCTACACCTTC
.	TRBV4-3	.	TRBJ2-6	CASSQEWGTGANVLTF	TGCGCCAGCAGCCAAGAATGGGGAACTGGGGCCAACGTCCTGACTTTC
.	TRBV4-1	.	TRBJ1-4	CASSQDLGFTNEKLFF	TGCGCCAGCAGCCAAGATCTGGGGTTCACTAATGAAAAACTGTTTTTT
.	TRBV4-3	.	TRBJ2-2	CASSHDDTLNTGELFF	TGCGCCAGCAGCCATGACGATACTCTGAACACCGGGGAGCTGTTTTTT
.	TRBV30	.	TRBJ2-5	CAWSDKGVKTQYF	TGTGCCTGGTCCGATAAGGGGGTGAAGACCCAGTACTTC
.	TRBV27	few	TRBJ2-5	CASSLSGASKTQYF	TGTGCCAGCAGTTTATCGGGGGCTTCAAAGACCCAGTACTTC
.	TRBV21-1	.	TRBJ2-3	CASSTSGGADTQYF	TGTGCCAGCAGCACTAGCGGGGGGGCAGATACGCAGTATTTT
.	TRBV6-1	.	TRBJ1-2	CASSLQASTGYTF	TGTGCCAGCAGTTTACAGGCATCTACTGGCTACACCTTC
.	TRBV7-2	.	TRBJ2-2	CAGSLSQGTGELFF	TGTGCCGGCAGCTTAAGTCAAGGGACCGGGGAGCTGTTTTTT
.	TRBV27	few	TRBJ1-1	CASSYSTGTVVF	TGTGCCAGCAGTTACTCGACAGGAACAGTAGTCTTT
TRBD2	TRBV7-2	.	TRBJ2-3	CASSSRIGGSTTDTQYF	TGTGCCAGCAGCTCAAGAATCGGGGGGTCCACCACAGATACGCAGTATTTT
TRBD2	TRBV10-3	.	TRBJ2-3	CAISPGTSGTSTDTQYF	TGTGCCATCAGTCCCGGGACTAGCGGGACGAGCACAGATACGCAGTATTTT
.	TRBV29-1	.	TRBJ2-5	CSVRLQETQYF	TGCAGCGTTCGCCTCCAAGAGACCCAGTACTTC
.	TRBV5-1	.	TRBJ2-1	CASSLNDPGGNEQFF	TGCGCCAGCAGCTTGAATGACCCCGGTGGGAATGAGCAGTTCTTC
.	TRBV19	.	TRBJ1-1	CASSIKPGEAYTEAFF	TGTGCCAGTAGTATTAAGCCAGGGGAGGCGTACACTGAAGCTTTCTTT
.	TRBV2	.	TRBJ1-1	CASSIGAAEAFF	TGTGCCAGCAGCATCGGGGCTGCTGAAGCTTTCTTT
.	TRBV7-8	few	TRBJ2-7	CASSPRTAGWEQYF	TGTGCCAGCAGCCCCCGGACAGCGGGCTGGGAGCAGTACTTC